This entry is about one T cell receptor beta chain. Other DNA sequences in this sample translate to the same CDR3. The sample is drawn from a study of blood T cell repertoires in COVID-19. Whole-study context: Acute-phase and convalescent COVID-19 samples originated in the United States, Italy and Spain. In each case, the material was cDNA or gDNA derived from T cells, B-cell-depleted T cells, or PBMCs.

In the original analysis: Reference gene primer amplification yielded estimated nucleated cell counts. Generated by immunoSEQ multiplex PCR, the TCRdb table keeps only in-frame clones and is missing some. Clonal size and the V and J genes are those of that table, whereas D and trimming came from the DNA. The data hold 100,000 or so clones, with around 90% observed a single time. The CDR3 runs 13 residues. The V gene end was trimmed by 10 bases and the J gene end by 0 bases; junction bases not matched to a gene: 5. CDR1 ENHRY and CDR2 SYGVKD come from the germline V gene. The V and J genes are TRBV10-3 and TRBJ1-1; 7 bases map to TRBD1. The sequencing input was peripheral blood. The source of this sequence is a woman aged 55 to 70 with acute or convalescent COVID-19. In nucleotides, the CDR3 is TGTGCCAGTCGAGGGGGCATGAACACTGAAGCTTTCTTT. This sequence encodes CASRGGMNTEAFF.